The clone carrying this T cell receptor (beta chain) was counted a few times. Its target is not known. The time point is: week 5, during vaccination. Topical imiquimod was applied with each vaccine dose, which held 300 ug of mutant IDH1 20-mer peptide. The data derive from a study of a mutant IDH1 vaccine in newly diagnosed glioma. About the research overall: There were approximately 62% males and roughly 40% females among treated patients, whose mean age was about 40 years.

Clones were read by immunoSEQ multiplex PCR, and TCRdb kept only the in-frame ones, dropping some. The table shows roughly 51,000 clones, with approximately 86% occurring only once. Germline loops: CDR1 SGHDN, CDR2 FVKESK. Trimming stripped 0 bases from V and 7 bases from J, with 9 bases between. This CDR3 is 13 amino acids long. This TCR came from a woman under 30 with glioma. Some clones in this sample may be carry-over from other donors' samples. Sequenced here: PBMCs, sampled from a glioma patient whose treatment included an IDH1 peptide vaccine. The rearrangement links TRBV14 to TRBJ1-2; D unclear. The CDR3 is CASSQDLEGGYTF. The CDR3 nucleotides read TGTGCCAGCAGCCAAGATTTAGAGGGTGGCTACACCTTC.